One sample yielded the 26 T cell receptor beta chains listed below, sequenced in a study of blood T cell repertoires in COVID-19. The data were produced by immunoSEQ multiplex PCR, yet TCRdb's version contains in-frame clones alone and is incomplete. The table includes 60,000 to 85,000 clones, roughly 80% detected once. The source material was peripheral blood. The receptors were gathered from a man between 65 and 80 years old who had recovered from COVID-19.

The chain links TRBV4-2 to TRBJ2-3; the match to TRBD1 covers 10 bases. With V trimmed by 1 base and J by 3 bases, 4 bases remained unmatched. The CDR3 contains 16 residues. Germline CDR1 reads LGHNA; CDR2 reads YNFKEQ. CDR3 DNA sequence: TGTGCCAGCAGCCAAGGACAGGGGGCGCCGACAGATACGCAGTATTTT. It yields the protein CASSQGQGAPTDTQYF.

The chain carries TRBV28 and TRBJ2-7, with TRBD2 identical over 12 bases. Unmatched junction bases numbered 20, after V lost 6 bases and J lost 2 bases. Germline values: CDR1 MDHEN, CDR2 SYDVKM. This CDR3 spans 20 amino acids. The CDR3 here is CASSTGLAGSQGYRAYEQYF. The CDR3 nucleotides read TGTGCCAGCAGCACCGGACTAGCGGGATCCCAGGGGTATCGGGCCTACGAGCAGTACTTC.

The chain recombines TRBV18 with TRBJ2-5, with no clear D. V was cut by 6 bases and J by 1 base, with 12 bases left in between. The CDR3 spans 14 residues. Looked up from germline, CDR1 is KGHSH and CDR2 is LQKENI. CDR3 nucleotides: TGTGCCAGCTCCCCTACCGGTGCCCAAGAGACCCAGTACTTC. Its translation is CASSPTGAQETQYF.

A note on this clone: Other nucleotide sequences from this sample produce the same CDR3. V is TRBV19 and J is TRBJ1-1; no clear D. Trimming pared 1 base from V and 5 bases from J, leaving 8 bases between. Germline CDR1 is LNHDA and CDR2 is SQIVND (reference sequence). The CDR3 consists of 13 residues. DNA for the CDR3: TGTGCCAGTAGTATAGGGAGGGAGACTGAAGCTTTCTTT. Amino acids: CASSIGRETEAFF.

This clone showed up just a few times. This chain connects TRBV2 to TRBJ2-3, with D tentatively TRBD1 (5 bases). The CDR3 is 14 amino acids. The V and J ends lost 6 bases and 7 bases respectively, with 17 bases between them. The germline gives CDR1 SNHLY, CDR2 FYNNEI. CDR3 bases: TGTGCCAGCAGGAGCCCACAGGATGGTAATACGCAGTATTTT. This sequence encodes CASRSPQDGNTQYF.

The CDR3, as DNA: TGTGCCAGCAGCTTATTTCAGGCTAACTATGGCTACACCTTC. This sequence encodes CASSLFQANYGYTF. The rearrangement joins TRBV11-2 to TRBJ1-2; D remains unclear. Per the germline V gene, CDR1 is SGHAT and CDR2 is FQNNGV. V lost 2 bases, J lost 0 bases, and 7 bases lay in between. This CDR3 comprises 14 residues. Full variable domain (missing parts from reference TRBV11-2 and TRBJ1-2): EAGVAQSPRYKIIEKRQSVAFWCNPISGHATLYWYQQILGQGPKLLIQFQNNGVVDDSQLPKDRFSAERLKGVDSTLKIQPAKLEDSAVYLCASSLFQANYGYTFGSGTRLTVV.

V gene TRBV6-1 combines with J gene TRBJ1-1; 7 bases are shared with TRBD1. This CDR3 spans 15 amino acids. The V segment lost 5 bases and the J segment 0 bases; nucleotides outside the gene matches: 6. CDR1 and CDR2 from the germline V gene are MNHNS and SASEGT. The CDR3 DNA reads as TGTGCCAGCAGTACTTGGGACAGCTTGAACACTGAAGCTTTCTTT. Translation gives CASSTWDSLNTEAFF.

A single count supports this clone. The chain uses TRBV6-2 or TRBV6-3 and TRBJ1-6; 9 bases fit TRBD1. The germline CDR1 and CDR2 sequences are MNHEY and SVGEGT. Losses at the gene ends were 2 bases for V and 5 bases for J; bases not matched to a gene: 4. The CDR3 is 16 amino acids. The CDR3 sequence: CASSYPRTGDNSPLHF. The DNA for the CDR3 is TGTGCCAGCAGTTACCCCCGGACAGGGGATAATTCACCCCTCCACTTT.

The chain is built from TRBV5-1 and TRBJ2-1, with 16 bases aligning to TRBD2. The CDR3 is 19 residues long. V shed 4 bases, J shed 6 bases, and the junction held 13 bases outside the gene matches. CDR1 is SGHRS, CDR2 YFSETQ, per germline. The CDR3 sequence: CASSIASGLAGGPSNEQFF. CDR3 coding DNA: TGCGCCAGCAGCATTGCATCGGGACTAGCGGGAGGGCCGAGCAATGAGCAGTTCTTC.

The V gene is TRBV29-1, the J gene TRBJ1-1; D is perhaps TRBD1 (6 bases). The V end lost 6 bases, the J end lost 6 bases, and 14 bases lay between the germline ends. Per germline, CDR1 SQVTM and CDR2 ANQGSEA. CDR3 size: 12 residues. CDR3 loop: CSVQGSLSEAFF. The CDR3 region has the DNA TGCAGCGTACAGGGATCACTCTCTGAAGCTTTCTTT.

The chain has TRBV10-3 and TRBJ1-2; a possible D gene is TRBD1 (5 bases). Trimming shortened V by 0 bases and J by 6 bases, and 11 bases separated the two germline ends. The CDR3 runs 14 residues. CDR1 and CDR2 (germline): ENHRY, SYGVKD. The DNA for the CDR3 is TGTGCCATCAGTGAGTCGGGGACTCGTAATGGCTACACCTTC. It encodes CAISESGTRNGYTF.

This clone was detected only a few times. The chain recombines TRBV7-8 with TRBJ1-4, with 7 bases aligning to TRBD1. Germline CDR1 SGHVS, CDR2 FQNEAQ. Trimming cost V 5 bases and J 6 bases; bases outside gene matches: 6. This CDR3 spans 14 amino acids. DNA for the CDR3: TGTGCCAGCAGCCTAGGGGGCGTCGATGAAAAACTGTTTTTT. Translated, it gives CASSLGGVDEKLFF.

This clone was seen a few times. The chain employs TRBV7-2 and TRBJ1-1; the D gene is possibly TRBD1 (6 bases). The CDR3 consists of 14 residues. Between the trimmed V and J ends, which lost 5 bases and 1 base, there was a span of 11 bases. CDR1 and CDR2 (germline): SGHTA, FQGNSA. The CDR3 is CASSRSGQNTEAFF. DNA of the CDR3: TGTGCCAGCAGCCGTTCGGGACAGAACACTGAAGCTTTCTTT.

The rearrangement joins TRBV3-1 (or the pseudogene TRBV3-2) to TRBJ1-2, with no clear D. V lost 3 bases and J lost 6, with 11 bases in between. CDR3 length: 13 residues. CDR1 is LGHDT and CDR2 is YNNKEL in the germline V gene (reference sequence). The DNA of the CDR3 is TGTGCCAGCAGCCACATCTCTGGAGATGGCTACACCTTC. It specifies CASSHISGDGYTF.

This clone was picked up a small number of times. This chain joins TRBV6-6 and TRBJ2-1; TRBD2 matches at 10 bases. Losses at the gene ends were 6 bases for V and 2 bases for J; bases not matched to a gene: 7. CDR1 is MNHNY, CDR2 SVGAGI, per germline (reference sequence). The length of the CDR3 is 16 residues. CDR3 residues: CASRAGLATAYNEQFF. CDR3 coding DNA: TGTGCCAGCAGAGCGGGACTAGCGACCGCCTACAATGAGCAGTTCTTC.

This chain connects TRBV6-5 to TRBJ1-5, with D tentatively TRBD1 (5 bases). CDR1 is MNHEY and CDR2 is SVGAGI in the germline V gene. Between the trimmed V and J ends, which lost 6 bases and 5 bases, there was a span of 14 bases. This CDR3 is built from 14 residues. CDR3 loop: CASRDQGLHQPQHF. The CDR3 region has the DNA TGTGCCAGCAGGGACCAGGGCCTCCATCAGCCCCAGCATTTT.

This clone was recorded once. The rearrangement links TRBV10-3 to TRBJ1-1; 9 bases are a match to TRBD1. This CDR3 region has 14 residues. J was trimmed by 6 bases and V by 6 bases; bases with no gene match: 8. The V gene's germline CDR1 is ENHRY and CDR2 SYGVKD. Written as DNA, the CDR3 is TGTGCCATCAGCCCGGGACAGGGTTCTTCTGAAGCTTTCTTT. It translates to CAISPGQGSSEAFF.

This clone was seen a few times. J is TRBJ1-1 and V is TRBV6-2 or TRBV6-3; 8 nucleotides align to TRBD1. The CDR3 loop spans 13 amino acids. V trimming: 2 bases; J trimming: 13 bases; junction bases outside the gene matches: 9. Germline V gene lookup returns CDR1 MNHEY and CDR2 SVGEGT. The CDR3 region is CASSYTEQGEYFF. The CDR3 coding sequence is TGTGCCAGCAGTTACACGGAACAGGGGGAGTATTTCTTT.

The chain is built from TRBV19 and TRBJ2-1, with D possibly matching TRBD2 (5 bases). The CDR3 is 16 residues long. Trimming removed 6 bases at V and 5 bases at J, with 20 bases between. Germline V gives CDR1 LNHDA, CDR2 SQIVND (reference sequence). Written as DNA, the CDR3 is TGTGCCAGTAGCACCCTTAAAAGACTACCCGACAATGAGCAGTTCTTC. It specifies CASSTLKRLPDNEQFF.

The chain combines TRBV12-3 or TRBV12-4 with TRBJ1-1; D is ambiguous. Trimming left V 10 bases short and J 2 bases short, with 8 bases between. This CDR3 comprises 11 residues. The CDR3 sequence: CATTLNTEAFF. CDR3 DNA sequence: TGTGCCACCACTCTCAACACTGAAGCTTTCTTT.

J is TRBJ1-5 and V is TRBV7-6; possible D gene TRBD1, 5 bases. Germline-derived CDR1 and CDR2 are SGHVS and FNYEAQ. This CDR3 comprises 13 residues. V lost 7 bases and J lost 7, with 14 bases in between. Here the CDR3 reads CASTQGGGQPQHF. DNA of the CDR3: TGTGCCAGCACCCAGGGAGGAGGGCAGCCCCAGCATTTT.

The rearrangement joins TRBV5-4 to TRBJ2-7; TRBD1 matches 9 bases. The CDR3 extends over 15 amino acids. V gave up 4 bases and J gave up 6 bases; unmatched junction bases: 11. The germline V gene has CDR1 SGHNT and CDR2 YYREEE (reference sequence). CDR3 nucleotides: TGTGCCAGCAGCAGGGAGGGGACAGGGTCTCGCGAGCAGTACTTC. This codes for CASSREGTGSREQYF.

The J gene is TRBJ1-6, the V gene TRBV10-2; no definite D call. CDR3 length: 12 amino acids. Trimming stripped 0 bases from V and 13 bases from J, with 7 bases between. Per germline, CDR1 WSHSY and CDR2 SAAADI. The CDR3 nucleotides read TGCGCCAGCAGTGAGTCCCTGGAGCCCCTCCACTTT. It codes for CASSESLEPLHF.

This clone was seen a single time. The J gene is TRBJ1-2, the V gene TRBV5-1; 9 nucleotides line up with TRBD1. Per germline, CDR1 SGHRS and CDR2 YFSETQ. This CDR3 comprises 15 residues. The trim removed 4 bases at V and 7 bases at J, leaving 11 bases unmatched. The CDR3 loop is CASSPSAGQGTGYTF. The CDR3, as DNA: TGCGCCAGCAGCCCAAGCGCGGGACAGGGTACTGGCTACACCTTC. The full variable domain, completed using reference TRBV5-1 and TRBJ1-2, is KAGVTQTPRYLIKTRGQQVTLSCSPISGHRSVSWYQQTPGQGLQFLFEYFSETQRNKGNFPGRFSGRQFSNSRSEMNVSTLELGDSALYLCASSPSAGQGTGYTFGSGTRLTVV.

V and J are TRBV5-1 and TRBJ2-7, with TRBD2 as a possible D gene (5 bases). The CDR3 extends over 12 amino acids. Germline values: CDR1 SGHRS, CDR2 YFSETQ. Trimming shortened V by 0 bases and J by 10 bases, and 11 bases separated the two germline ends. Here the CDR3 DNA reads TGCGCCAGCAGCTTGGCCGGGAATCTTCAGTACTTC. It is translated as CASSLAGNLQYF. Supplemented by reference TRBV5-1 and TRBJ2-7, the full variable domain reads KAGVTQTPRYLIKTRGQQVTLSCSPISGHRSVSWYQQTPGQGLQFLFEYFSETQRNKGNFPGRFSGRQFSNSRSEMNVSTLELGDSALYLCASSLAGNLQYFGPGTRLTVT.

This rearrangement joins TRBV6-5 to TRBJ2-2; 9 bases are shared with TRBD1. The trim removed 6 bases at V and 6 bases at J, leaving 5 bases unmatched. The germline V gene encodes CDR1 MNHEY and CDR2 SVGAGI. The CDR3 has 14 amino acids. The chain's CDR3 is CASSGTGLAGELFF. CDR3 DNA: TGTGCCAGCAGCGGGACAGGGCTCGCCGGGGAGCTGTTTTTT.